This TCR beta chain was documented in a study of identical twins. The CDR3 runs to 18 residues. V lost 1 base and J 2 bases, leaving 20 bases between the germline ends. Germline CDR1 and CDR2: SGHAT and FQDESV (reference sequence). General observations from the study: Memory repertoires lacked the insertion deficit that abundant cord blood beta clonotypes showed. A partial confounding effect on zero-insertion analyses could come from invariant MAIT and iNKT cells.

Healthy Caucasians were all of the donors. TCRdb re-derived calls from the 5' RACE reads in MiXCR, one entry per CDR3 protein. The repertoire holds 200,000 to 250,000 distinct CDR3 sequences, 5.5% to 8% seen once, with roughly 3.7% in the top ten. Note on this clonotype: What it binds is not known.

This sample was also put to use in a study of yellow fever vaccine responses in identical twins.

V is TRBV11-1 and J is TRBJ2-5, with a possible D match to TRBD1 (6 bases). The clonotype comes from a woman under 30 in good health. The sample comprised memory (CD45RO+) T cells sorted from blood. In nucleotides, the CDR3 is TGTGCCAGCAGCTTAGAACGACGAGGGGGATCCCCACAAGAGACCCAGTACTTC. Translating gives CASSLERRGGSPQETQYF.